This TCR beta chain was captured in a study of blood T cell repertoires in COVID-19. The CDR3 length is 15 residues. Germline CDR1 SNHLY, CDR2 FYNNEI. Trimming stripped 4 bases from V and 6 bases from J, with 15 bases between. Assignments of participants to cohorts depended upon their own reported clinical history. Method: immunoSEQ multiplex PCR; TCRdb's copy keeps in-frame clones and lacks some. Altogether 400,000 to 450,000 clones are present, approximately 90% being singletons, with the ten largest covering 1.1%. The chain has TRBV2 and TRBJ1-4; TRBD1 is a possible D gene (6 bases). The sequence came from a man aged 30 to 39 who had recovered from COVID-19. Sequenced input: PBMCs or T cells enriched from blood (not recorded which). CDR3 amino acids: CASSGSGGAYEKLFF. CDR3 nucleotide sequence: TGTGCCAGCAGTGGGTCTGGGGGGGCGTATGAAAAACTGTTTTTT.